These 27 T cell receptor beta chains share one sample of origin, sequenced in a study of identical twins. TCRdb redid the calling of the 5' RACE reads with MiXCR, one entry per CDR3 protein. There are roughly 500,000 distinct CDR3 sequences in the sample; roughly a fifth occur only once, and roughly 0.9% lies in the top ten. The sample was also reused in another study, on T cells expressing NK-cell markers.

Source material: CD4+ T cells sorted from blood. The receptors here all came from a woman aged 18-29 years in good health.

V is TRBV20-1 and J is TRBJ2-5; 11 nucleotides agree with TRBD2. Germline assignment: CDR1 DFQATT and CDR2 SNEGSKA (reference sequence). There are 13 residues in the CDR3. The CDR3 reads CRIAGGPEETQYF. DNA of the CDR3: TGCAGGATAGCGGGGGGGCCGGAAGAGACCCAGTACTTC.

The rearrangement joins TRBV11-3 to TRBJ2-7, with a weak D call TRBD1 (6 bases). The CDR3 spans 13 residues. Germline-derived CDR1 and CDR2 are SGHNT and YENEEA. Trimming took off 8 bases at V and 0 bases at J, with 11 bases between the two ends. CDR3 region: CASLHRVSYEQYF. As DNA, the CDR3 is TGTGCCAGCCTCCACAGGGTCTCCTACGAGCAGTACTTC. Looking up the rest from reference TRBV11-3 and TRBJ2-7 gives the full variable domain: EAGVVQSPRYKIIEKKQPVAFWCNPISGHNTLYWYLQNLGQGPELLIRYENEEAVDDSQLPKDRFSAERLKGVDSTLKIQPAELGDSAVYLCASLHRVSYEQYFGPGTRLTVT.

In this sample, this clonotype turned up a few times. V and J are TRBV2 and TRBJ2-5; 12 bases line up with TRBD2. The V segment lost 6 bases and the J segment 6 bases; nucleotides outside the gene matches: 8. This CDR3 has 15 amino acids. Germline V gene lookup returns CDR1 SNHLY and CDR2 FYNNEI. CDR3 loop: CASSPTSGSEKTQYF. The CDR3 DNA sequence: TGTGCCAGCAGCCCGACTAGCGGGAGTGAGAAGACCCAGTACTTC.

This clonotype was counted a few times. V usage is TRBV7-8 and J usage is TRBJ2-1; 12 bases are a match to TRBD2. Germline assignment: CDR1 SGHVS and CDR2 FQNEAQ. The CDR3 is made up of 15 amino acids. Germline trimming cut 6 bases from V and 7 bases from J; bases unmatched to any gene: 7. The CDR3 region has the DNA TGTGCCAGCAGATCCCTAGCGGGGGGGCGGAATGAGCAGTTCTTC. It translates to CASRSLAGGRNEQFF.

This clonotype has a handful of counts. The rearrangement links TRBV5-1 to TRBJ2-5; TRBD1 or TRBD2 may be the D gene (5 bases each). Germline values: CDR1 SGHRS, CDR2 YFSETQ. The CDR3 loop spans 15 amino acids. V was cut by 3 bases and J by 1 base, with 13 bases left in between. In DNA, the CDR3 is TGCGCCAGCAGCTCCCAGGGAGTAGCCCAAGAGACCCAGTACTTC. It specifies CASSSQGVAQETQYF.

This clonotype was counted a few times. The V and J genes are TRBV20-1 and TRBJ2-3, with D tentatively TRBD2 (5 bases). CDR1 and CDR2 (germline): DFQATT, SNEGSKA (reference sequence). V was pared by 6 bases and J by 0 bases, with 16 bases between. CDR3 length equals 15 residues. CDR3 nucleotide sequence: TGCAGTGCCGCGCGCGAGGGCGGGAGCACAGATACGCAGTATTTT. This translates into CSAAREGGSTDTQYF.

There are a few counts of this clonotype. This chain joins TRBV5-1 and TRBJ2-1; 12 bases agree with TRBD2. Germline V gives CDR1 SGHRS, CDR2 YFSETQ. With V trimmed by 0 bases and J by 8 bases, 3 bases remained unmatched. The CDR3 extends over 15 amino acids. CDR3: CASSLGLAGVDEQFF. CDR3 coding DNA: TGCGCCAGCAGCTTGGGACTAGCGGGAGTGGATGAGCAGTTCTTC. Variable domain in full (rest from reference TRBV5-1 and TRBJ2-1): KAGVTQTPRYLIKTRGQQVTLSCSPISGHRSVSWYQQTPGQGLQFLFEYFSETQRNKGNFPGRFSGRQFSNSRSEMNVSTLELGDSALYLCASSLGLAGVDEQFFGPGTRLTVL.

The chain links TRBV2 to TRBJ2-1; D is undetermined. Germline loops: CDR1 SNHLY, CDR2 FYNNEI. This CDR3 is 12 amino acids long. V lost 3 bases to trimming and J lost 7 bases, with 7 bases between them. The CDR3 sequence: CASSDPGNEQFF. CDR3 sequence (DNA): TGTGCCAGCAGTGACCCCGGGAATGAGCAGTTCTTC.

This chain joins TRBV20-1 and TRBJ2-3; D possibly corresponds to TRBD2 (6 bases). Germline loops: CDR1 DFQATT, CDR2 SNEGSKA (reference sequence). The CDR3 length is 15 residues. V was clipped by 1 base and J by 3 bases, with 14 bases between them. In DNA form, the CDR3 reads TGCAGTGCTAGAGGTCGGGGCGGGGCGACAGATACGCAGTATTTT. Translated: CSARGRGGATDTQYF.

This clonotype was picked up a small number of times. The CDR3 sequence: CASSGRLRPSHYGYTF. The CDR3 DNA is TGTGCCAGCAGTGGGAGATTGCGGCCCTCCCACTATGGCTACACCTTC. V gene TRBV12-3 or TRBV12-4 combines with J gene TRBJ1-2, with unresolved D. The CDR3 is 16 residues long. V was pared by 5 bases and J by 3 bases, with 19 bases between.

This clonotype was found a few times. The chain combines TRBV18 with TRBJ2-7; a possible D gene is TRBD2 (5 bases). V was cut by 1 base and J by 5 bases, with 9 bases left in between. Germline loops: CDR1 KGHSH, CDR2 LQKENI. This CDR3 contains 13 residues. CDR3 in DNA: TGTGCCAGCTCACCACTAGAGGGTAACGAGCAGTACTTC. It translates to CASSPLEGNEQYF.

This clonotype has only one observation. The chain employs TRBV5-1 and TRBJ2-3; tentative D call: TRBD2 (6 bases). The V end was cut by 3 bases, the J end by 2 bases, with 10 bases between. In germline, CDR1 is SGHRS, CDR2 YFSETQ. The CDR3 is 14 residues long. CDR3 loop: CASSSLAITDTQYF. The CDR3 DNA reads TGCGCCAGCAGCTCACTAGCTATCACAGATACGCAGTATTTT.

The chain employs TRBV20-1 and TRBJ2-1, with TRBD1 identical over 8 bases. Germline trimming cut 6 bases from V and 5 bases from J; bases unmatched to any gene: 3. This CDR3 has 12 residues. Germline-derived CDR1 and CDR2 are DFQATT and SNEGSKA (reference sequence). The CDR3 region is CSARQGNNEQFF. The CDR3 DNA reads as TGCAGTGCGAGACAGGGGAACAATGAGCAGTTCTTC.

This clonotype was seen only a few times. The DNA for the CDR3 is TGTGCCAGCAGCTTCATCCGGGAGGCCGGCTACGAGCAGTACTTC. Translated: CASSFIREAGYEQYF. J is TRBJ2-7 and V is TRBV7-9; 7 bases agree with TRBD2. The germline CDR1 and CDR2 sequences are SEHNR and FQNEAQ (reference sequence). V lost 3 bases and J lost 3; bases outside the gene matches: 8. The CDR3 consists of 15 residues.

This clonotype was observed a handful of times. V gene TRBV29-1 combines with J gene TRBJ1-2; D perhaps matches TRBD1 (5 bases). V was cut by 8 bases and J by 6 bases, with 22 bases left in between. Germline-derived CDR1 and CDR2 are SQVTM and ANQGSEA. This CDR3 comprises 14 residues. CDR3 sequence: CSSEGVGGFNGYTF. Written as DNA, the CDR3 is TGCAGCTCTGAAGGGGTCGGGGGGTTTAATGGCTACACCTTC.

The rearrangement joins TRBV20-1 to TRBJ1-4; D remains ambiguous. The CDR3 totals 12 residues. V shed 2 bases and J shed 5 bases, with 6 bases lying between them. The germline V gene encodes CDR1 DFQATT and CDR2 SNEGSKA (reference sequence). As DNA, the CDR3 is TGCAGTGCTAGATACCTCAATGAAAAACTGTTTTTT. Amino acids: CSARYLNEKLFF.

The chain uses TRBV7-2 and TRBJ2-7, with 8 bases identical to TRBD2. In germline, CDR1 is SGHTA, CDR2 FQGNSA. The CDR3 runs to 15 residues. The J segment lost 3 bases and the V segment lost 3 bases, leaving 7 bases of the junction unmatched. The CDR3 DNA is TGTGCCAGCAGCTTGGGTACTAGCGGCTTCTACGAGCAGTACTTC. This encodes CASSLGTSGFYEQYF.

This clonotype was counted a few times. J is TRBJ2-5 and V is TRBV24-1; 10 bases match TRBD2. With V trimmed by 3 bases and J by 4 bases, 7 bases remained unmatched. Germline-derived CDR1 and CDR2 are KGHDR and SFDVKD. The CDR3 runs to 16 residues. CDR3 protein: CATSDPASGSAETQYF. CDR3 nucleotides: TGTGCCACCAGTGATCCCGCTAGCGGGAGTGCAGAGACCCAGTACTTC.

This clonotype was counted between two and nine times. The chain carries TRBV10-3 and TRBJ2-5; possibly TRBD1 or TRBD2 for D (6 bases each). Germline CDR1 is ENHRY and CDR2 is SYGVKD. The CDR3 extends over 15 amino acids. V dropped 4 bases and J dropped 1 base, with 13 bases sitting between them. This chain's CDR3 is CAISVMGGLQETQYF. The DNA for the CDR3 is TGTGCCATCAGTGTCATGGGGGGCCTCCAAGAGACCCAGTACTTC.

The chain has TRBV18 and TRBJ1-5; the D gene is possibly TRBD1 (6 bases). The V and J ends lost 3 bases and 5 bases respectively, with 14 bases between them. In germline, CDR1 is KGHSH, CDR2 LQKENI. This CDR3 is 15 amino acids long. The CDR3 protein is CASSPREGGDQPQHF. The CDR3, as DNA: TGTGCCAGCTCACCCCGTGAGGGGGGGGATCAGCCCCAGCATTTT.

The chain carries TRBV27 and TRBJ2-7; D may match TRBD1 or TRBD2 (5 bases each). Trimming stripped 0 bases from V and 6 bases from J, with 9 bases between. CDR1 and CDR2 from the germline V gene are MNHEY and SMNVEV (reference sequence). The CDR3 sequence is 13 residues long. DNA for the CDR3: TGTGCCAGCAGTTTATCGAGGGGTAGCGAGCAGTACTTC. Protein: CASSLSRGSEQYF.

The chain couples TRBV7-6 to TRBJ2-1, with D perhaps TRBD2 (6 bases). The CDR3 is 15 residues long. V was trimmed by 1 base and J by 4 bases, leaving 11 bases between them. Germline V lookup: CDR1 SGHVS, CDR2 FNYEAQ. CDR3 nucleotide sequence: TGTGCCAGCAGCTTAGGAGCTAGCGAGTACAATGAGCAGTTCTTC. This gives the protein CASSLGASEYNEQFF.

The CDR3 loop reads CSARDLAGNEQYF. CDR3 DNA sequence: TGCAGTGCTAGAGATCTCGCCGGGAACGAGCAGTACTTC. This chain joins TRBV20-1 and TRBJ2-7, with D possibly being TRBD2 (5 bases). V was shortened by 0 bases and J by 5 bases, with 11 bases between the two germline ends. CDR3 size: 13 residues. The germline V gene encodes CDR1 DFQATT and CDR2 SNEGSKA (reference sequence).

This clonotype appeared a few times. J is TRBJ2-5 and V is TRBV9; a weak D match, TRBD1 (5 bases). The V end was cut by 0 bases, the J end by 5 bases, with 17 bases between. From germline, CDR1 is SGDLS and CDR2 YYNGEE. CDR3 length: 16 amino acids. As DNA, the CDR3 is TGTGCCAGCAGCGTAGGTAGGGGCGCGGCAGCGGAGACCCAGTACTTC. Amino acid sequence: CASSVGRGAAAETQYF.

The chain uses TRBV12-3 or TRBV12-4 and TRBJ2-3, with 10 bases aligning to TRBD2. The V segment lost 11 bases and the J segment 1 base; nucleotides outside the gene matches: 18. This CDR3 region has 18 residues. The CDR3 protein is CAFSLMSSGSTGTDTQYF. CDR3 bases: TGTGCCTTCAGTTTAATGTCTAGCGGGAGTACGGGCACAGATACGCAGTATTTT.

This clonotype occurred a few times. This chain uses TRBV9 with TRBJ2-5, with D possibly matching TRBD2 (6 bases). Germline-derived CDR1 and CDR2 are SGDLS and YYNGEE. There are 13 residues in the CDR3. Deletions cut 3 bases from V and 5 bases from J, with 11 bases between. CDR3 amino acids: CASSETSWETQYF. The CDR3 DNA is TGTGCCAGCAGCGAGACTAGTTGGGAGACCCAGTACTTC.

V usage is TRBV7-2 and J usage is TRBJ2-5; 7 bases fit TRBD1. This CDR3 is built from 13 residues. Germline CDR1 is SGHTA and CDR2 is FQGNSA. Trimming at V came to 5 bases and at J to 5 bases, leaving 5 bases not matched to a gene. The CDR3 DNA sequence: TGTGCCAGCAGCAGGGGGCATGGGGAGACCCAGTACTTC. Encoded protein: CASSRGHGETQYF. Full variable domain (outside the CDR3, taken from reference TRBV7-2 and TRBJ2-5): GAGVSQSPSNKVTEKGKDVELRCDPISGHTALYWYRQSLGQGLEFLIYFQGNSAPDKSGLPSDRFSAERTGGSVSTLTIQRTQQEDSAVYLCASSRGHGETQYFGPGTRLLVL.